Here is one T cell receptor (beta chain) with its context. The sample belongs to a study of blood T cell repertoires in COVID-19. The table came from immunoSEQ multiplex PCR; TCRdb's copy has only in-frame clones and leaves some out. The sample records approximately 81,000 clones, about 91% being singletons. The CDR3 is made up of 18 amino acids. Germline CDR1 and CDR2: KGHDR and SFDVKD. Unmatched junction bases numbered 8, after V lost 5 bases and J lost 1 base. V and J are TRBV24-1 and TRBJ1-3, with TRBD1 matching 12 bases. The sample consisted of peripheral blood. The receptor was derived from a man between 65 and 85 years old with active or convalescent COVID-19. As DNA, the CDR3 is TGTGCCACCAGTGCCGCGCCGGGACAGGGGGCTTCTGGAAACACCATATATTTT. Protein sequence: CATSAAPGQGASGNTIYF.